Listed here are 20 T cell receptor beta chains from one sample, sequenced in a study of beta chain features in type 1 diabetes. TCRB transcripts that were expressed got sequenced, as all of the isolated RNA had been reverse transcribed. Libraries were prepared by immunoSEQ multiplex PCR; TCRdb keeps only in-frame clonotypes and omits some of them. This sample has a few hundred thousand clones, with around 10% found just once. For these TCRs, the target antigens are not known. Study results and caveats: Across all four CD4+ subsets, people with type 1 diabetes showed modestly shorter TCRB CDR3s.

Sequencing input: central memory CD4+ T cells from blood. These receptors came from a man younger than 45 with type 1 diabetes.

This chain uses TRBV19 with TRBJ1-2; possible D gene TRBD1, 5 bases. Trimming took 0 bases from V and 5 from J, leaving 10 bases between them. This CDR3 is built from 14 residues. In germline, CDR1 is LNHDA, CDR2 SQIVND (reference sequence). The CDR3 DNA sequence: TGTGCCAGTAGTATAGACGAGACAGTATATGGCTACACCTTC. It yields the protein CASSIDETVYGYTF.

This clone occurred many times. The genes are TRBV25-1 and TRBJ1-1; D is undetermined. The CDR3 is 11 residues long. Trimming shortened V by 0 bases and J by 4 bases, and 0 bases separated the two germline ends. From germline, CDR1 is MGHDK and CDR2 SYGVNS. The CDR3 loop reads CASSEYTEAFF. Written as DNA, the CDR3 is TGTGCCAGCAGTGAATACACTGAAGCTTTCTTT.

Remarks on this clone: In the same sample, other DNA sequences code for this CDR3. The chain has TRBV27 and TRBJ1-1; D is undetermined. The CDR3 covers 13 residues. V lost 3 bases, J lost 2 bases, and 7 bases lay in between. Germline CDR1 is MNHEY and CDR2 is SMNVEV (reference sequence). The CDR3 loop reads CASSFLQNTEAFF. Here the CDR3 DNA reads TGTGCCAGCAGTTTTCTTCAAAACACTGAAGCTTTCTTT.

The chain is built from TRBV5-6 and TRBJ2-3; TRBD1 or TRBD2 may be the D gene (5 bases each). Germline-derived CDR1 and CDR2 are SGHDT and YYEEEE. V was clipped by 4 bases and J by 5 bases, with 23 bases between them. The CDR3 runs 17 residues. The CDR3 nucleotides are TGTGCCAGCAGCCGGGGCATAGGGGATCCCAGAGTAGATACGCAGTATTTT. Protein product: CASSRGIGDPRVDTQYF.

The V gene is TRBV6-1, the J gene TRBJ2-7; D possibly corresponds to TRBD1 (5 bases). Trimming took 7 bases from V and 4 from J, leaving 11 bases between them. Germline CDR1 is MNHNS and CDR2 is SASEGT. CDR3 length: 12 amino acids. This CDR3 reads CASKTDVYEQYF. For the CDR3, the DNA is TGTGCCAGCAAGACAGATGTGTACGAGCAGTACTTC.

The V gene is TRBV21-1, the J gene TRBJ2-7; the table assigns TRBD2, which was not confirmed against the DNA. TRBV21-1 is reported as a pseudogene. There are 16 residues in the CDR3. The CDR3 reads CASSNAIARSSYEQYF. CDR3 bases: TGTGCCAGCAGCAACGCAATAGCCCGGAGCTCCTACGAGCAGTACTTC.

The genes are TRBV5-4 and TRBJ1-2, with 7 nucleotides matching TRBD1. The germline CDR1 and CDR2 sequences are SGHNT and YYREEE (reference sequence). The CDR3 covers 15 residues. V lost 4 bases to trimming and J lost 7 bases; unmatched junction nucleotides: 13. The CDR3 region is CASSQEKSGGRGYTF. CDR3 bases: TGTGCCAGCAGCCAAGAGAAGTCAGGGGGACGTGGCTACACCTTC.

This clone was found a few times. The chain uses TRBV5-6 and TRBJ2-7; D is perhaps TRBD1 (5 bases). V was trimmed by 8 bases and J by 3 bases, leaving 21 bases between them. Germline CDR1 SGHDT, CDR2 YYEEEE. This CDR3 has 15 amino acids. The CDR3 nucleotides read TGTGCCAGACCGCGTCGTGCAGGGTCCCGCTACGAGCAGTACTTC. As protein: CARPRRAGSRYEQYF.

This clone has a handful of counts. This chain links TRBV5-1 with TRBJ2-7; 8 positions agree with TRBD1. The germline CDR1 and CDR2 sequences are SGHRS and YFSETQ. Losses at the gene ends were 0 bases for V and 0 bases for J; bases not matched to a gene: 2. This CDR3 is 15 amino acids long. CDR3 bases: TGCGCCAGCAGCTTGGCAGGGGGCTTCTCCTACGAGCAGTACTTC. It encodes CASSLAGGFSYEQYF. The full variable domain, with the rest looked up from reference TRBV5-1 and TRBJ2-7, is KAGVTQTPRYLIKTRGQQVTLSCSPISGHRSVSWYQQTPGQGLQFLFEYFSETQRNKGNFPGRFSGRQFSNSRSEMNVSTLELGDSALYLCASSLAGGFSYEQYFGPGTRLTVT.

A remark on this clone: The same CDR3 also results from other DNA sequences found in this sample. V usage is TRBV4-3 and J usage is TRBJ1-3; TRBD1 agrees at 10 bases. The J segment lost 4 bases and the V segment lost 4 bases, leaving 4 bases of the junction unmatched. Germline V gene sequence: CDR1 LGHNA, CDR2 YSLEER. This CDR3 has 15 amino acids. CDR3 protein: CASSRDRGLGNTIYF. CDR3 nucleotides: TGCGCCAGCAGCCGCGACAGGGGGCTCGGAAACACCATATATTTT.

This clone was seen repeatedly, ten times or more. The chain recombines TRBV7-3 with TRBJ2-2; D remains ambiguous. Germline CDR1 and CDR2: SGHTA and FQGTGA. CDR3 length: 15 amino acids. Trimming pared 1 base from V and 3 bases from J, leaving 9 bases between. The DNA for the CDR3 is TGTGCCAGCAGCTTAAGCAGAGATGACACCGGGGAGCTGTTTTTT. This sequence encodes CASSLSRDDTGELFF.

This clone was seen a handful of times. The chain combines TRBV28 with TRBJ1-1, with a possible D match to TRBD1 (6 bases). CDR1 and CDR2 (germline): MDHEN, SYDVKM. The CDR3 spans 13 residues. Trimming took off 5 bases at V and 10 bases at J, with 17 bases between the two ends. The CDR3 is CASSLPTGARAFF. CDR3 sequence (DNA): TGTGCCAGCAGTCTGCCGACGGGGGCGCGAGCTTTCTTT.

J is TRBJ1-1 and V is TRBV10-3; no definite D call. This CDR3 comprises 15 residues. Between the trimmed V and J ends, which lost 3 bases and 1 base, there was a span of 12 bases. Germline CDR1 ENHRY, CDR2 SYGVKD. The CDR3 spells CAISERGRGNTEAFF. The CDR3, as DNA: TGTGCCATCAGTGAACGGGGTCGGGGGAACACTGAAGCTTTCTTT.

The gene calls are TRBV27 and TRBJ2-7; the match to TRBD1 covers 9 bases. V was pared by 4 bases and J by 7 bases, with 8 bases of the junction left unmatched. Looked up from germline, CDR1 is MNHEY and CDR2 is SMNVEV (reference sequence). This CDR3 spans 14 amino acids. CDR3 protein: CASSSGTGIGEQYF. CDR3 bases: TGTGCCAGCAGTTCGGGGACAGGGATTGGGGAGCAGTACTTC.

This clone appeared many times. This rearrangement joins TRBV4-2 to TRBJ1-1; D ambiguous. Per germline, CDR1 LGHNA and CDR2 YNFKEQ. The CDR3 is 14 amino acids. The V gene lost 0 bases and the J gene lost 1 base, with 6 bases spanning the gap. CDR3: CASSQEWKNTEAFF. Written as DNA, the CDR3 is TGTGCCAGCAGCCAAGAGTGGAAGAACACTGAAGCTTTCTTT.

The rearrangement joins TRBV2 to TRBJ2-1, with 9 bases fitting TRBD1. The CDR3 is 15 amino acids. V shed 3 bases and J 3 bases; nucleotides not matched to a gene: 3. Per the germline V gene, CDR1 is SNHLY and CDR2 is FYNNEI. The CDR3 loop is CASSEGDRDYNEQFF. Written as DNA, the CDR3 is TGTGCCAGCAGTGAGGGGGACAGGGACTACAATGAGCAGTTCTTC.

This chain uses TRBV7-3 with TRBJ2-7; 7 bases line up with TRBD1. V was pared by 6 bases and J by 5 bases, with 10 bases of the junction left unmatched. The CDR3 runs to 14 residues. Germline assignment: CDR1 SGHTA and CDR2 FQGTGA. CDR3 region: CASRSRQGRDEQYF. For the CDR3, the DNA is TGTGCCAGCAGATCTCGACAGGGACGAGACGAGCAGTACTTC.

This clone occurred a few times. The chain uses TRBV5-4 and TRBJ2-3; 9 positions agree with TRBD2. V trimming: 3 bases; J trimming: 2 bases; junction bases outside the gene matches: 10. Germline V CDR1 and CDR2: SGHNT, YYREEE (reference sequence). This CDR3 spans 17 amino acids. The CDR3 sequence is CASSSGGLAGLTDTQYF. As DNA, the CDR3 is TGTGCCAGCAGCTCCGGTGGGCTAGCGGGACTCACAGATACGCAGTATTTT.

Details on this clone: Germline is not matched at one junction end, which may reflect a read error. This chain joins TRBV10-3 and TRBJ1-5; D not certain. The germline gives CDR1 ENHRY, CDR2 SYGVKD. This CDR3 is 12 amino acids long. CDR3 nucleotides: TGTGCCAGCAGTTACGGGGATCAGCCCCAGCATTTT. This translates into CASSYGDQPQHF.

This clone was picked up a small number of times. The chain couples TRBV7-9 to TRBJ1-1; possible D gene TRBD1, 6 bases. CDR1 and CDR2 from the germline V gene are SEHNR and FQNEAQ (reference sequence). Trimming pared 4 bases from V and 0 bases from J, leaving 9 bases between. This CDR3 is 14 amino acids long. The CDR3 protein is CASSSGQLNTEAFF. The CDR3 DNA reads as TGTGCCAGCAGCTCCGGACAGTTGAACACTGAAGCTTTCTTT.